Described below is a single TCR beta chain sequence and its context. This sample is part of a study of cytotoxic CD8 clonotypes in ibrutinib-treated CLL. About the study: Response specimens were obtained following a median treatment duration of approximately 12 months, with a range of 6 to 36.

Germline CDR1 is SGHTA and CDR2 is FQGNSA. The germline V and J ends were trimmed by 6 bases and 7 bases, with 6 bases remaining between them. The CDR3 covers 10 residues. Clones were read by immunoSEQ multiplex PCR, and TCRdb kept only the in-frame ones, dropping some. The data contain about 68,000 clones, approximately 90% of them singletons. Sequenced here: PBMCs, sampled after 12 months of ibrutinib treatment. This sequence was found in a human donor with chronic lymphocytic leukemia. The chain links TRBV7-2 to TRBJ1-1; D unclear. The CDR3 DNA follows: TGTGCCAGCAGTTTTAATGAAGCTTTCTTT. The encoded protein is CASSFNEAFF.